A selection of T cell receptor beta chains follows, all from one sample in a study of blood T cell repertoires in COVID-19. Data came from immunoSEQ multiplex PCR; TCRdb stores just in-frame clones and leaves some out. Among more than 200,000 clones, around 87% were seen once, and the ten largest hold around 1.6%. The specimen sequenced was PBMCs or T cells enriched from blood (not recorded which). Source of these receptors: a woman aged 50 to 65 who had recovered from COVID-19. Both conserved end residues are part of each CDR3. A D gene is named only where the DNA matches it firmly. Clone size is stated in some rows and not others, as once, few, many or a class when expanded.

j_call v_call d_call clone_size cdr3_aa cdr3_nt
TRBJ2-5 TRBV5-1 TRBD2 - CASSLARTSGMGETQYF TGCGCCAGCAGCTTGGCCCGGACTAGCGGGATGGGGGAGACCCAGTACTTC
TRBJ2-7 TRBV5-6 - - CASSLGENEQYF TGTGCCAGCAGCCTCGGAGAGAACGAGCAGTACTTC
TRBJ1-2 TRBV20-1 - few CSAYSGGYTF TGCAGTGCGTATAGTGGTGGCTACACCTTC
TRBJ1-4 TRBV27 - - CASSRLQNEKLFF TGTGCCAGCAGTCGTCTCCAGAATGAAAAACTGTTTTTT
TRBJ2-1 TRBV7-9 TRBD2 - CATKTSGTGDEQFF TGTGCCACGAAGACTAGCGGGACCGGGGATGAGCAGTTCTTC
TRBJ1-1 TRBV28 - - CASSARPGFYTEAFF TGTGCCAGCAGCGCCCGCCCAGGCTTTTACACTGAAGCTTTCTTT
TRBJ2-5 TRBV19 TRBD1 few CATSRGQGLGETQYF TGTGCCACCTCGCGCGGACAGGGGCTGGGGGAGACCCAGTACTTC
TRBJ1-5 TRBV28 TRBD1 - CASSRNTGALGPQHF TGTGCCAGCAGCCGGAATACAGGGGCCCTCGGGCCCCAGCATTTT
TRBJ1-5 TRBV12-3/TRBV12-4 - - CASSPRQAPQHF TGTGCCAGCAGTCCGCGACAGGCCCCCCAGCATTTT
TRBJ1-1 TRBV7-9 TRBD1 - CASSRDRGEAFF TGTGCCAGCAGCCGAGACAGGGGGGAAGCTTTCTTT
TRBJ2-1 TRBV6-4 - - CASSDSFRSSYNEQFF TGTGCCAGCAGTGACTCATTTAGATCCTCCTACAATGAGCAGTTCTTC
TRBJ2-1 TRBV5-6 - - CASSLAGSLGMNQQFF TGTGCCAGCAGCTTGGCGGGGAGCCTGGGAATGAATCAGCAGTTCTTC
TRBJ2-1 TRBV11-2 - once CASTPGTFNYNEQFF TGTGCCAGCACTCCCGGGACTTTTAACTACAATGAGCAGTTCTTC
TRBJ2-1 TRBV11-3 TRBD1 - CASSPGQGDYNEQFF TGTGCCAGCAGCCCGGGACAGGGGGACTATAATGAGCAGTTCTTC
TRBJ1-1 TRBV2 TRBD1 - CASSQGGQYAEAFF TGTGCCAGCAGTCAAGGGGGCCAGTATGCTGAAGCTTTCTTT
TRBJ2-2 TRBV30 - - CAWRPRVNGELFF TGTGCCTGGAGGCCCAGGGTTAACGGGGAGCTGTTTTTT
TRBJ1-1 TRBV10-3 - - CATNERGRGNTEAFF TGTGCCACCAACGAGAGGGGCAGGGGGAACACTGAAGCTTTCTTT
TRBJ2-3 TRBV28 - - CASSLGLDRSTDTQYF TGTGCCAGCAGTTTAGGCTTGGACAGAAGCACAGATACGCAGTATTTT
TRBJ1-6 TRBV4-2 TRBD1 once CASSQEKTGINSPLHF TGTGCCAGCAGCCAAGAAAAGACAGGGATAAATTCACCCCTCCACTTT
TRBJ2-7 TRBV5-4 TRBD1 - CASSLAGQGYEQYF TGTGCCAGCAGCTTGGCTGGACAGGGCTACGAGCAGTACTTC
TRBJ1-4 TRBV5-4 TRBD1 - CASSPDRGTATNEKLFF TGTGCCAGCAGCCCGGACAGGGGTACCGCAACTAATGAAAAACTGTTTTTT
TRBJ2-1 TRBV28 - - CASRGPGPLKGQFF TGTGCCAGCAGGGGGCCGGGCCCCCTAAAGGGGCAGTTCTTC
TRBJ2-6 TRBV28 TRBD2 - CASSASVAGFSGANVLTF TGTGCCAGCAGTGCCTCGGTAGCGGGTTTCTCTGGGGCCAACGTCCTGACTTTC
TRBJ2-7 TRBV6-1 TRBD1 - CASSDTGTGVYEQYF TGTGCCAGCAGTGACACCGGGACAGGGGTCTACGAGCAGTACTTC
TRBJ2-3 TRBV4-3 TRBD2 - CASSQDGLAADTQYF TGCGCCAGCAGCCAAGATGGACTAGCGGCAGATACGCAGTATTTT
TRBJ2-1 TRBV27 TRBD1 - CASSLPPQTGGGTYNEQFF TGTGCCAGCAGTTTACCTCCTCAAACAGGGGGAGGAACCTACAATGAGCAGTTCTTC
TRBJ1-1 TRBV5-1 - - CASSLGDTEAFF TGCGCCAGCAGCTTGGGCGACACTGAAGCTTTCTTT
TRBJ2-5 TRBV10-3 TRBD2 - CAISESVSSGGQETQYF TGTGCCATCAGTGAGTCGGTATCTAGCGGGGGACAAGAGACCCAGTACTTC
TRBJ2-5 TRBV6-4 TRBD2 once CASKCSGRETQYF TGTGCCAGCAAGTGTAGCGGGAGAGAGACCCAGTACTTC